A single sample is the source of the 9 T cell receptor beta chains below, sequenced in a study of long-term antiretroviral therapy in people with HIV. Survey-level resolution applied to immunoSEQ assay v3.0. Method: immunoSEQ multiplex PCR; TCRdb's copy keeps in-frame clones and lacks some. The top ten clones hold 2.5% to 3% of a sample with around 35,000 clones, less than 98% of them seen once. The input for sequencing was unsorted PBMCs, taken 6.9 years after starting antiretroviral therapy. Receptor source: a man aged 25 to 40 with HIV.

The V call is TRBV5-1, the J call TRBJ1-1, with D perhaps matching TRBD1 (5 bases). The CDR3 is 16 residues long. The germline V and J ends were trimmed by 0 bases and 4 bases, with 16 bases remaining between them. Germline V gene sequence: CDR1 SGHRS, CDR2 YFSETQ. Written as DNA, the CDR3 is TGCGCCAGCAGCTTGGCCTTTGGGGGGAGGGGCACTGAAGCTTTCTTT. Protein product: CASSLAFGGRGTEAFF.

The V and J genes are TRBV7-2 and TRBJ1-4; 9 bases match TRBD1. V trimming: 6 bases; J trimming: 8 bases; junction bases outside the gene matches: 7. Germline CDR1 SGHTA, CDR2 FQGNSA. The CDR3 is 14 amino acids. CDR3 sequence (DNA): TGTGCCAGCAGAACCGGGACAGGGAGCGAAAAACTGTTTTTT. This sequence encodes CASRTGTGSEKLFF.

The rearrangement links TRBV4-3 to TRBJ2-2; the match to TRBD2 covers 8 bases. Germline V lookup: CDR1 LGHNA, CDR2 YSLEER. The V segment lost 0 bases and the J segment 7 bases; nucleotides outside the gene matches: 10. This CDR3 is built from 17 residues. CDR3 DNA: TGCGCCAGCAGCCAAGATGGGGCGGGGGGCCCACGCGGGGAGCTGTTTTTT. It is translated as CASSQDGAGGPRGELFF.

The genes are TRBV11-3 and TRBJ2-1, with TRBD2 identical over 12 bases. The V gene's germline CDR1 is SGHNT and CDR2 YENEEA. The V gene end was trimmed by 5 bases and the J gene end by 8 bases; junction bases not matched to a gene: 7. This CDR3 has 15 amino acids. The CDR3 protein is CASSTRTSGMHEQFF. CDR3 DNA: TGTGCCAGCAGCACTCGGACTAGCGGGATGCATGAGCAGTTCTTC.

The rearrangement links TRBV5-6 to TRBJ2-7, with 10 bases that match TRBD1. Germline V lookup: CDR1 SGHDT, CDR2 YYEEEE. The trim removed 4 bases at V and 4 bases at J, leaving 8 bases unmatched. This CDR3 spans 15 amino acids. This CDR3 is CASSVAGTGVYEQYF. The CDR3 region has the DNA TGTGCCAGCAGCGTAGCCGGGACAGGGGTTTACGAGCAGTACTTC. Supplemented by reference TRBV5-6 and TRBJ2-7, the full variable domain reads DAGVTQSPTHLIKTRGQQVTLRCSPKSGHDTVSWYQQALGQGPQFIFQYYEEEERQRGNFPDRFSGHQFPNYSSELNVNALLLGDSALYLCASSVAGTGVYEQYFGPGTRLTVT.

The V and J genes are TRBV16 and TRBJ2-4; D ambiguous. Trimming pared 4 bases from V and 6 bases from J, leaving 13 bases between. Germline V gives CDR1 KGHSY, CDR2 FQNENV. The CDR3 is 14 amino acids. Here the CDR3 reads CASSPSVARNIQYF. The CDR3 bases are TGTGCCAGCAGCCCGAGTGTCGCGAGAAACATTCAGTACTTC.

The V call is TRBV7-3, the J call TRBJ2-5; no reliable D call. Germline CDR1 and CDR2: SGHTA and FQGTGA. The CDR3 has 14 amino acids. Trimming shortened V by 1 base and J by 4 bases, and 10 bases separated the two germline ends. CDR3 sequence: CASSLSPSRETQYF. DNA of the CDR3: TGTGCCAGCAGCTTAAGTCCTTCGAGAGAGACCCAGTACTTC.

The rearrangement links TRBV6-6 to TRBJ2-2; the D gene is possibly TRBD1 (6 bases). The CDR3 is 15 residues long. Per germline, CDR1 MNHNY and CDR2 SVGAGI (reference sequence). V lost 2 bases, J lost 7 bases, and 14 bases lay in between. The CDR3 loop reads CASSYGTGLNGELFF. CDR3 nucleotides: TGTGCCAGCAGTTACGGAACAGGGTTGAACGGGGAGCTGTTTTTT.

The chain carries TRBV6-5 and TRBJ2-7, with D tentatively TRBD1 or TRBD2 (5 bases each). The germline CDR1 and CDR2 sequences are MNHEY and SVGAGI. V lost 2 bases to trimming and J lost 6 bases, with 11 bases between them. The CDR3 is made up of 13 amino acids. CDR3 amino acids: CASSYGGKGEQYF. CDR3 sequence (DNA): TGTGCCAGCAGTTACGGGGGAAAGGGCGAGCAGTACTTC.